These 25 T cell receptor beta chains share one sample of origin, sequenced in a study of blood T cell repertoires in COVID-19 (TCRdb year 2020). The method was the immunoSEQ multiplex PCR assay. This is the immuneACCESS table as TCRdb keeps it, with only in-frame sequences that have V and J called. A part of the clones is gone; compared with another copy, unresolved V genes explain less than half, and the rest is unexplained. The sample table shows 200,000 or so clones, and 65% to 85% are seen once. The top ten hold 15% to 20% of the sample. Specimen: peripheral blood. Source of these receptors: a man aged 55 to 70 with active or convalescent COVID-19.

The V gene is TRBV7-9, the J gene TRBJ2-5; TRBD1 might be the D (5 bases). V dropped 6 bases and J dropped 3 bases, with 11 bases sitting between them. Germline values: CDR1 SEHNR, CDR2 FQNEAQ (reference sequence). CDR3 length equals 13 residues. CDR3 amino acids: CASRPQGEETQYF. The CDR3 DNA reads TGTGCCAGCAGACCCCAGGGTGAAGAGACCCAGTACTTC.

This chain uses TRBV27 with TRBJ2-1; no firm D call. There are 12 residues in the CDR3. V lost 8 bases and J 5 bases, leaving 10 bases between the germline ends. From germline, CDR1 is MNHEY and CDR2 SMNVEV (reference sequence). CDR3 protein: CASRRTDNEQFF. DNA for the CDR3: TGTGCCAGCCGCCGCACAGACAATGAGCAGTTCTTC.

The rearrangement joins TRBV27 to TRBJ1-6; TRBD1 matches 7 bases. This CDR3 region has 13 residues. The V segment lost 3 bases and the J segment 7 bases; nucleotides outside the gene matches: 0. Germline CDR1 MNHEY, CDR2 SMNVEV (reference sequence). The CDR3 DNA is TGTGCCAGCAGTTTCAGGGGGAATTCACCCCTCCACTTT. It is translated as CASSFRGNSPLHF.

The V gene is TRBV5-6, the J gene TRBJ1-2, with TRBD1 as a possible D gene (6 bases). Trimming removed 4 bases at V and 4 bases at J, with 23 bases between. CDR1 and CDR2 (germline): SGHDT, YYEEEE. CDR3 length: 17 amino acids. CDR3 sequence reads: CASSLGRSGAMGYGYTF. The CDR3 DNA is TGTGCCAGCAGCCTTGGAAGGTCAGGGGCAATGGGCTATGGCTACACCTTC. Based on the CDR3 plus reference TRBV5-6 and TRBJ1-2, the full variable domain is DAGVTQSPTHLIKTRGQQVTLRCSPKSGHDTVSWYQQALGQGPQFIFQYYEEEERQRGNFPDRFSGHQFPNYSSELNVNALLLGDSALYLCASSLGRSGAMGYGYTFGSGTRLTVV.

This clone was counted once. The chain is built from TRBV7-3 and TRBJ2-3, with TRBD2 matching 11 bases. The length of the CDR3 is 16 residues. The trim removed 4 bases at V and 2 bases at J, leaving 5 bases unmatched. The germline CDR1 and CDR2 sequences are SGHTA and FQGTGA. CDR3 sequence: CASSSTSGTLTDTQYF. The CDR3 DNA is TGTGCCAGCAGCTCGACTAGCGGGACCCTCACAGATACGCAGTATTTT.

The chain has TRBV24-1 and TRBJ2-1; D gene unclear. The CDR3 covers 12 residues. The V gene lost 4 bases and the J gene lost 7 bases, with 7 bases spanning the gap. Germline V lookup: CDR1 KGHDR, CDR2 SFDVKD. CDR3 sequence: CATSDFKNEQFF. DNA for the CDR3: TGTGCCACCAGTGACTTTAAAAATGAGCAGTTCTTC.

The chain has TRBV11-2 and TRBJ2-7; 8 bases map to TRBD2. The length of the CDR3 is 14 residues. Trimming at V came to 3 bases and at J to 3 bases, leaving 4 bases not matched to a gene. CDR1 is SGHAT, CDR2 FQNNGV, per germline. This chain's CDR3 is CASSFFAGGYEQYF. DNA for the CDR3: TGTGCCAGCAGCTTTTTCGCGGGGGGCTACGAGCAGTACTTC.

J is TRBJ1-1 and V is TRBV7-3; D gene uncertain. The CDR3 spans 15 residues. Germline assignment: CDR1 SGHTA and CDR2 FQGTGA. The ends were cut back, 1 base at V and 2 bases at J, with 11 bases in the middle. The CDR3 loop is CASSLNREKNTEAFF. DNA for the CDR3: TGTGCCAGCAGCTTAAACCGGGAGAAAAACACTGAAGCTTTCTTT.

The chain combines TRBV6-6 with TRBJ1-4; D is uncertain. Trimming shortened V by 7 bases and J by 0 bases, and 12 bases separated the two germline ends. The CDR3 consists of 15 residues. The germline gives CDR1 MNHNY, CDR2 SVGAGI (reference sequence). The CDR3: CASTLLAATNEKLFF. The DNA of the CDR3 is TGTGCCAGCACCCTGCTAGCTGCAACTAATGAAAAACTGTTTTTT.

This sequence joins TRBV15 and TRBJ2-5, with D tentatively TRBD1 (6 bases). CDR3 length: 16 residues. Per the germline V gene, CDR1 is LNHNV and CDR2 is YYDKDF (reference sequence). Deletions cut 3 bases from V and 4 bases from J, with 18 bases between. DNA for the CDR3: TGTGCCACCAGCAGGGAGCGGCAGGGCAGGGGAGAGACCCAGTACTTC. Its translation is CATSRERQGRGETQYF. The variable domain in full, with the rest retrieved from reference TRBV15 and TRBJ2-5, is DAMVIQNPRYQVTQFGKPVTLSCSQTLNHNVMYWYQQKSSQAPKLLFHYYDKDFNNEADTPDNFQSRRPNTSFCFLDIRSPGLGDTAMYLCATSRERQGRGETQYFGPGTRLLVL.

The CDR3 DNA sequence: TGTGCCAGCAGCCAGGGGCGCGTCGGGGAAGCTTTCTTT. Protein product: CASSQGRVGEAFF. The rearrangement links TRBV12-3 or TRBV12-4 to TRBJ1-1, with D perhaps matching TRBD1 (6 bases). The germline V and J ends were trimmed by 6 bases and 8 bases, with 16 bases remaining between them. The CDR3 covers 13 residues.

In DNA, the CDR3 is TGTGCCAGCAGCTCAGGCTCCGGGATTATATCAGATACGCAGTATTTT. This encodes CASSSGSGIISDTQYF. The chain recombines TRBV5-8 with TRBJ2-3; TRBD2 is a possible D gene (5 bases). Per germline, CDR1 SGHTS and CDR2 YDEGEE. V lost 3 bases, J lost 4 bases, and 18 bases lay in between. This CDR3 spans 16 amino acids.

This chain links TRBV18 with TRBJ1-4; tentatively, D is TRBD1 (6 bases). This CDR3 has 14 residues. Germline V lookup: CDR1 KGHSH, CDR2 LQKENI. The germline V and J ends were trimmed by 3 bases and 7 bases, with 12 bases remaining between them. The CDR3 region is CASSPGQTGEKLFF. The CDR3 nucleotides are TGTGCCAGCTCACCCGGACAGACAGGTGAAAAACTGTTTTTT. The variable domain in full, completed from reference TRBV18 and TRBJ1-4, reads NAGVMQNPRHLVRRRGQEARLRCSPMKGHSHVYWYRQLPEEGLKFMVYLQKENIIDESGMPKERFSAEFPKEGPSILRIQQVVRGDSAAYFCASSPGQTGEKLFFGSGTQLSVL.

The genes are TRBV10-3 and TRBJ1-1; D unclear. The germline V gene has CDR1 ENHRY and CDR2 SYGVKD. This CDR3 is 13 amino acids long. V was trimmed by 10 bases and J by 0 bases, leaving 12 bases between them. The CDR3 nucleotides read TGTGCCACTCGACAAGGATTGAACACTGAAGCTTTCTTT. It codes for CATRQGLNTEAFF.

The V call is TRBV27, the J call TRBJ2-2; D may be TRBD1 (6 bases). This CDR3 has 17 residues. The germline V gene has CDR1 MNHEY and CDR2 SMNVEV (reference sequence). The V end was cut by 2 bases, the J end by 5 bases, with 18 bases between. This chain's CDR3 is CASSLRPLHRATGELFF. CDR3 coding DNA: TGTGCCAGCAGTTTACGCCCTCTTCACAGGGCTACCGGGGAGCTGTTTTTT.

The chain combines TRBV5-1 with TRBJ2-7, with TRBD2 matching over 8 bases. V was clipped by 4 bases and J by 4 bases; unmatched bases: 7. The CDR3 consists of 14 residues. Germline CDR1 is SGHRS and CDR2 is YFSETQ. For the CDR3, the DNA is TGCGCCAGCAGCGCTGCCAGCGGGAGATACGAGCAGTACTTC. Encoded protein: CASSAASGRYEQYF.

CDR3 in DNA: TGTGCCAGCAGTCACACTAGCGAGGGGCACAATGAGCAGTTCTTC. This sequence encodes CASSHTSEGHNEQFF. The V and J genes are TRBV3-1 (or the pseudogene TRBV3-2) and TRBJ2-1; 7 bases map to TRBD2. V was pared by 6 bases and J by 5 bases, with 10 bases of the junction left unmatched. The CDR3 consists of 15 residues. Per the germline V gene, CDR1 is LGHDT and CDR2 is YNNKEL (reference sequence).

This clone was counted between two and nine times. V is TRBV3-1 (or the pseudogene TRBV3-2) and J is TRBJ2-1; no clear D. V was cut by 0 bases and J by 14 bases, with 14 bases left in between. This CDR3 contains 13 residues. CDR1 LGHDT and CDR2 YNNKEL come from the germline V gene (reference sequence). CDR3 in amino acids: CASSQDLMTQEFF. The DNA for the CDR3 is TGTGCCAGCAGCCAAGATTTGATGACCCAGGAGTTCTTC.

The V gene is TRBV14, the J gene TRBJ1-2, with 10 bases lining up with TRBD1. CDR1 is SGHDN and CDR2 is FVKESK in the germline V gene. V lost 4 bases and J lost 6; bases outside the gene matches: 11. The CDR3 has 16 residues. The CDR3 spells CASSLLPRTGGDGYTF. In DNA form, the CDR3 reads TGTGCCAGCAGCCTTCTTCCCCGGACAGGGGGAGATGGCTACACCTTC.

This clone was seen once. V and J are TRBV7-6 and TRBJ2-2; D gene ambiguous. Germline values: CDR1 SGHVS, CDR2 FNYEAQ. V lost 5 bases and J 3 bases, leaving 16 bases between the germline ends. This CDR3 spans 16 amino acids. CDR3 DNA: TGTGCCAGCAGCCCGCTTAGCCGACGCGACACCGGGGAGCTGTTTTTT. This sequence encodes CASSPLSRRDTGELFF. The full variable domain, rest sourced from reference TRBV7-6 and TRBJ2-2, is GAGVSQSPRYKVTKRGQDVALRCDPISGHVSLYWYRQALGQGPEFLTYFNYEAQQDKSGLPNDRFSAERPEGSISTLTIQRTEQRDSAMYRCASSPLSRRDTGELFFGEGSRLTVL.

This chain links TRBV28 with TRBJ1-3; 12 bases match TRBD1. The CDR3 covers 16 residues. Trimming removed 5 bases from V and 3 bases from J; junction bases left unmatched: 5. The germline CDR1 and CDR2 sequences are MDHEN and SYDVKM. In DNA form, the CDR3 reads TGTGCCAGCAGTGCGGGACAGGGGGCGCTTGGAAACACCATATATTTT. Protein sequence: CASSAGQGALGNTIYF.

The chain employs TRBV3-1 (or the pseudogene TRBV3-2) and TRBJ2-3, with D possibly being TRBD2 (6 bases). CDR3 length: 14 amino acids. V lost 6 bases to trimming and J lost 0 bases, with 10 bases between them. The germline V gene encodes CDR1 LGHDT and CDR2 YNNKEL (reference sequence). This CDR3 reads CASSSGPSTDTQYF. CDR3 nucleotides: TGTGCCAGCAGTAGCGGACCTAGCACAGATACGCAGTATTTT.

The chain carries TRBV5-1 and TRBJ2-1, with TRBD2 as a possible D gene (6 bases). Deletions cut 7 bases from V and 8 bases from J, with 22 bases between. Germline values: CDR1 SGHRS, CDR2 YFSETQ. The CDR3 runs 15 residues. CDR3 protein: CASAVREAGGDEQFF. DNA of the CDR3: TGCGCCAGCGCAGTGCGGGAAGCCGGAGGCGATGAGCAGTTCTTC.

The V call is TRBV5-4, the J call TRBJ2-7, with D perhaps TRBD2 (5 bases). The germline V and J ends were trimmed by 2 bases and 3 bases, with 9 bases remaining between them. Germline V lookup: CDR1 SGHNT, CDR2 YYREEE (reference sequence). The CDR3 runs 13 residues. CDR3 sequence reads: CASSLFGVYEQYF. For the CDR3, the DNA is TGTGCCAGCAGCTTATTCGGGGTCTACGAGCAGTACTTC.

V usage is TRBV20-1 and J usage is TRBJ2-5, with D perhaps TRBD1 (6 bases). The CDR3 is 11 residues long. Trimming removed 6 bases from V and 9 bases from J, with 14 bases in between. Germline CDR1 reads DFQATT; CDR2 reads SNEGSKA (reference sequence). The chain's CDR3 is CSARDTQPQYF. The DNA for the CDR3 is TGCAGTGCAAGGGACACCCAACCCCAGTACTTC.